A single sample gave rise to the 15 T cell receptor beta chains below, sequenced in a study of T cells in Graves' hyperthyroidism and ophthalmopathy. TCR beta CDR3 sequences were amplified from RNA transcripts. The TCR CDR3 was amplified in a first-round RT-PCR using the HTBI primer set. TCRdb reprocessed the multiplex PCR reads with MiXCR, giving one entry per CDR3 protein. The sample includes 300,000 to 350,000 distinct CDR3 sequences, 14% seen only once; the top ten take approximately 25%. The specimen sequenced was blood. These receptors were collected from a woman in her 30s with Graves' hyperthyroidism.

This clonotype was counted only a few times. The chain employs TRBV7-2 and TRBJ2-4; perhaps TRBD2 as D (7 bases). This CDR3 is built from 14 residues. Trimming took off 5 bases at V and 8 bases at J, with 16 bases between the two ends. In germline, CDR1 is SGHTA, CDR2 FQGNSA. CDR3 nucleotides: TGTGCCAGCAGCCTAGGAGGGGGGGGCGACATTCAGTACTTC. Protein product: CASSLGGGGDIQYF.

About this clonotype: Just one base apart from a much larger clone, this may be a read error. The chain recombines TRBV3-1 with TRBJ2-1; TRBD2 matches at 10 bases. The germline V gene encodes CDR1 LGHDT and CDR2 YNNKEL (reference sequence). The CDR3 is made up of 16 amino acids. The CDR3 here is CASSPSGRDSYDEQFF. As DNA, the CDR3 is TGTGCCAGCAGCCCTAGCGGGAGAGACTCCTACGATGAGCAGTTCTTC.

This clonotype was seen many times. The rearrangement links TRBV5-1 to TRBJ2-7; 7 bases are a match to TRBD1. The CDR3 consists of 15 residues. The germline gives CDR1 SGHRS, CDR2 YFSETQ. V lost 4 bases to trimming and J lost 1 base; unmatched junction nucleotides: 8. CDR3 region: CASSHGTDRSYEQYF. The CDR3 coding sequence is TGCGCCAGCAGCCACGGGACAGATCGATCCTACGAGCAGTACTTC.

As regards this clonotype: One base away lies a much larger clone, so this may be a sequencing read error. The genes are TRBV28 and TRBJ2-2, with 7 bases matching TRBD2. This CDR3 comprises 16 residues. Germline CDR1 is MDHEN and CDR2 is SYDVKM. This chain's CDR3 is CTSSLFLAVNTGELFF. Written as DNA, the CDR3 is TGTACCAGCAGTTTATTCCTAGCGGTGAACACCGGGGAGCTGTTTTTT.

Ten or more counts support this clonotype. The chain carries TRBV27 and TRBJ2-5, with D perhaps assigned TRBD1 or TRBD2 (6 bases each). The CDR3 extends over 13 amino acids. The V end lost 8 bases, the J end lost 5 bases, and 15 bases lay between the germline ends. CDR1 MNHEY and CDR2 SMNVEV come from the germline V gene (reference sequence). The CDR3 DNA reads TGTGCCAGCGGGGGCGGGACGGGTGAGACCCAGTACTTC. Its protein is CASGGGTGETQYF.

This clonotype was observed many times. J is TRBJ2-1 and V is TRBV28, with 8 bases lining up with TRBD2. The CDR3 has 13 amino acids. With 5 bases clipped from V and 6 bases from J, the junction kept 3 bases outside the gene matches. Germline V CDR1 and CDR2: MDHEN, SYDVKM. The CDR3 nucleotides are TGTGCCAGCAGTCAAACTAGCGGCAATGAGCAGTTCTTC. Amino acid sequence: CASSQTSGNEQFF.

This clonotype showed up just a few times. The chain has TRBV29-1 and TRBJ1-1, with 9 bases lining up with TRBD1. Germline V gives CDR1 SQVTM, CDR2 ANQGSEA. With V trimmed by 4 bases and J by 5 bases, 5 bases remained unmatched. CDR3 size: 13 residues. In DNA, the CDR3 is TGCAGCGTTGCGGGGACAGGGTGGACTGAAGCTTTCTTT. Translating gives CSVAGTGWTEAFF.

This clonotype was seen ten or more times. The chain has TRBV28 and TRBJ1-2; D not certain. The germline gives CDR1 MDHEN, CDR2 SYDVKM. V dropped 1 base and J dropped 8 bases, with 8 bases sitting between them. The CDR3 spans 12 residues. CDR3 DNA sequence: TGTGCCAGCAGTTTATACGAGCGGGGCTACACCTTC. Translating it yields CASSLYERGYTF.

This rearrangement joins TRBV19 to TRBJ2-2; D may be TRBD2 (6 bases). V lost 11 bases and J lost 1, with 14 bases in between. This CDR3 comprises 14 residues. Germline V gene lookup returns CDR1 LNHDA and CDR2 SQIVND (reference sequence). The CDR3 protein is CASSRRENTGELFF. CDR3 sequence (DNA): TGTGCCTCGTCCAGGCGGGAGAACACCGGGGAGCTGTTTTTT.

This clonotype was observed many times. The CDR3 region has the DNA TGCAGTGCCCACAGGGGCACTGAAGCTTTCTTT. Translating it yields CSAHRGTEAFF. J is TRBJ1-1 and V is TRBV20-1; TRBD1 matches 7 bases. The CDR3 sequence is 11 residues long. In germline, CDR1 is DFQATT, CDR2 SNEGSKA (reference sequence). The V and J ends lost 6 bases and 4 bases, in that order; junction bases with no gene match: 2.

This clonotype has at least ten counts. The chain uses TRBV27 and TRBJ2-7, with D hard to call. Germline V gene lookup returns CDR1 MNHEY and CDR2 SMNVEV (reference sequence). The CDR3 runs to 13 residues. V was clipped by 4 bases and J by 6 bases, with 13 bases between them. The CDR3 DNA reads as TGTGCCAGCAGTTATGCCCCCCCGGGCGAGCAGTACTTC. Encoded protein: CASSYAPPGEQYF.

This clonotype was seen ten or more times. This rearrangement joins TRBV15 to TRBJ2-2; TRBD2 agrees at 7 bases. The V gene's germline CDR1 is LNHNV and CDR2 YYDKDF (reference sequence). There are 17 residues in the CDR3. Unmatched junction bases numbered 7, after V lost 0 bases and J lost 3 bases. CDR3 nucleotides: TGTGCCACCAGCAGAGACGCTAGCGGATCTCACACCGGGGAGCTGTTTTTT. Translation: CATSRDASGSHTGELFF. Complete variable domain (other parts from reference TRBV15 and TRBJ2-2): DAMVIQNPRYQVTQFGKPVTLSCSQTLNHNVMYWYQQKSSQAPKLLFHYYDKDFNNEADTPDNFQSRRPNTSFCFLDIRSPGLGDTAMYLCATSRDASGSHTGELFFGEGSRLTVL.

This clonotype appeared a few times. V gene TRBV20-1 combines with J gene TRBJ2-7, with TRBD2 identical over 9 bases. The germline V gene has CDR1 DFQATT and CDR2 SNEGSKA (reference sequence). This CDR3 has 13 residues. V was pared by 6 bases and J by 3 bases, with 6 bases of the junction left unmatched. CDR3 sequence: CSAQAGGFYEQYF. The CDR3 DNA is TGCAGTGCCCAAGCGGGAGGATTCTACGAGCAGTACTTC.

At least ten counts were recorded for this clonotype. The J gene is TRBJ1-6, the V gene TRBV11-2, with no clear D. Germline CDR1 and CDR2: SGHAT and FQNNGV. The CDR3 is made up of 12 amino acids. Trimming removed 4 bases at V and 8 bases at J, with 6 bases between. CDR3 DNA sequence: TGTGCCAGCAGCTACCCGGATTCACCCCTCCACTTT. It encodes CASSYPDSPLHF.

The CDR3 is CASGRHLNTEAFF. CDR3 sequence (DNA): TGTGCCAGCGGACGACACCTGAACACTGAAGCTTTCTTT. The chain is built from TRBV9 and TRBJ1-1, with D uncertain. CDR1 is SGDLS and CDR2 is YYNGEE in the germline V gene. The CDR3 spans 13 residues. Trimming removed 7 bases at V and 0 bases at J, with 10 bases between.